The 24 T cell receptor beta chains given below trace back to one sample, sequenced in a study of blood T cell dynamics during melanoma immunotherapy. Time point of the sample: pre-treatment baseline. Using immunoSEQ multiplex PCR, the repertoire was profiled, and TCRdb retains in-frame clones only, with some absent. Found here are about 13,000 clones, around 92% of them singletons; the top ten hold about 3%. The sequencing here drew on blood, taken from a patient treated with checkpoint blockade. These receptors all come from a human donor with melanoma.

This sequence joins TRBV11-2 and TRBJ2-7; D gene uncertain. Trimming removed 5 bases at V and 2 bases at J, with 4 bases between. The CDR3 length is 11 residues. Germline CDR1 is SGHAT and CDR2 is FQNNGV. The chain's CDR3 is CASSRTYEQYF. CDR3 nucleotide sequence: TGTGCCAGCAGCCGGACCTACGAGCAGTACTTC. Filled out from reference TRBV11-2 and TRBJ2-7, the complete variable domain reads EAGVAQSPRYKIIEKRQSVAFWCNPISGHATLYWYQQILGQGPKLLIQFQNNGVVDDSQLPKDRFSAERLKGVDSTLKIQPAKLEDSAVYLCASSRTYEQYFGPGTRLTVT.

This chain links TRBV30 with TRBJ2-3; TRBD1 agrees at 7 bases. The CDR3 runs to 15 residues. CDR1 and CDR2 from the germline V gene are GTSNPN and SVGIG (reference sequence). The V segment lost 0 bases and the J segment 6 bases; nucleotides outside the gene matches: 9. The CDR3 is CAWSVNRGWLDTQYF. The CDR3 DNA sequence: TGTGCCTGGAGTGTAAACAGGGGCTGGTTGGATACGCAGTATTTT.

The V gene is TRBV11-1, the J gene TRBJ1-3; D possibly corresponds to TRBD1 (5 bases). V was clipped by 4 bases and J by 2 bases, with 9 bases between them. CDR1 and CDR2 from the germline V gene are SGHAT and FQDESV (reference sequence). The CDR3 spans 14 residues. CDR3 sequence: CASSSQGAGNTIYF. The CDR3 coding sequence is TGTGCCAGCAGCTCTCAGGGCGCTGGAAACACCATATATTTT.

This rearrangement joins TRBV5-1 to TRBJ2-7; 7 bases match TRBD2. Germline values: CDR1 SGHRS, CDR2 YFSETQ. The V gene end was trimmed by 4 bases and the J gene end by 1 base; junction bases not matched to a gene: 8. The CDR3 runs 15 residues. The CDR3 here is CASSPRSGNSYEQYF. CDR3 in DNA: TGCGCCAGCAGCCCCCGAAGCGGGAATTCCTACGAGCAGTACTTC.

The rearrangement links TRBV19 to TRBJ2-6; 9 bases fit TRBD1. Unmatched junction bases numbered 6, after V lost 6 bases and J lost 0 bases. CDR1 is LNHDA and CDR2 is SQIVND in the germline V gene (reference sequence). The CDR3 length is 17 residues. The CDR3 reads CASSWDREISGANVLTF. In nucleotides, the CDR3 is TGTGCCAGTAGCTGGGACAGGGAGATCTCTGGGGCCAACGTCCTGACTTTC. Full variable domain (remainder filled in from reference TRBV19 and TRBJ2-6): DGGITQSPKYLFRKEGQNVTLSCEQNLNHDAMYWYRQDPGQGLRLIYYSQIVNDFQKGDIAEGYSVSREKKESFPLTVTSAQKNPTAFYLCASSWDREISGANVLTFGAGSRLTVL.

The V gene is TRBV5-1, the J gene TRBJ2-5, with a possible D match to TRBD1 (6 bases). The J call may be incorrect, as the DNA end agrees better with TRBJ2-7. The length of the CDR3 is 14 residues. CDR1 is SGHRS and CDR2 is YFSETQ in the germline V gene. In DNA form, the CDR3 reads TGCGCCAGCAGCGGGTTGACAGGAGTCCACGAGCAGTACTTC. Residues: CASSGLTGVHEQYF.

This chain joins TRBV5-1 and TRBJ1-4, with TRBD1 matching over 10 bases. The CDR3 is 14 residues long. Germline loops: CDR1 SGHRS, CDR2 YFSETQ. With V trimmed by 2 bases and J by 6 bases, 1 base remained unmatched. As DNA, the CDR3 is TGCGCCAGCAGCTTAGGACAGGGGGATGAAAAACTGTTTTTT. Amino acids: CASSLGQGDEKLFF.

CDR3 protein: CASSFGQVNSPLHF. The CDR3 DNA follows: TGCGCCAGCAGCTTTGGCCAGGTTAATTCACCCCTCCACTTT. V gene TRBV5-1 combines with J gene TRBJ1-6; D ambiguous. The CDR3 spans 14 residues. V was cut by 2 bases and J by 6 bases, with 9 bases left in between. Germline CDR1 and CDR2: SGHRS and YFSETQ.

About this clone itself: A read error may account for a junction end that differs from germline. The gene calls are TRBV5-1 and TRBJ1-1; no definite D call. CDR1 is SGHRS and CDR2 is YFSETQ in the germline V gene. This CDR3 comprises 15 residues. The CDR3 reads CASSLFNSQNTEAFF. The CDR3 DNA is TGTGCCAGCAGCTTATTTAACAGTCAGAACACTGAAGCTTTCTTT.

The V call is TRBV10-2, the J call TRBJ2-1; 7 nucleotides match TRBD2. Germline V lookup: CDR1 WSHSY, CDR2 SAAADI. V lost 2 bases and J lost 7; bases outside the gene matches: 8. The CDR3 is made up of 15 amino acids. CDR3 coding DNA: TGCGCCAGCAGTGAGGGGGGTATGGGGGGGAATGAGCAGTTCTTC. This codes for CASSEGGMGGNEQFF.

V gene TRBV27 combines with J gene TRBJ2-7; D might be TRBD2 (7 bases). V shed 5 bases and J shed 6 bases, with 17 bases lying between them. The CDR3 spans 14 residues. Per germline, CDR1 MNHEY and CDR2 SMNVEV (reference sequence). CDR3 coding DNA: TGTGCCAGCAGTGGTCGGGGGGCCCGGGGCGAGCAGTACTTC. The encoded protein is CASSGRGARGEQYF.

The rearrangement joins TRBV7-9 to TRBJ1-5; D call uncertain. The CDR3 runs 12 residues. Germline V gene sequence: CDR1 SEHNR, CDR2 FQNEAQ (reference sequence). V lost 5 bases and J lost 9, with 11 bases in between. CDR3 sequence reads: CASSTSSGPQHF. The CDR3 DNA follows: TGTGCCAGCAGCACCTCATCTGGGCCCCAGCATTTT.

The chain carries TRBV19 and TRBJ1-5; 9 bases line up with TRBD1. Germline loops: CDR1 LNHDA, CDR2 SQIVND (reference sequence). CDR3 length: 18 residues. V shed 3 bases and J 1 base; nucleotides not matched to a gene: 10. Written as DNA, the CDR3 is TGTGCCAGTAGTATGGCGGGACAGGGCGTTTTGAGCAATCAGCCCCAGCATTTT. Its translation: CASSMAGQGVLSNQPQHF.

A single count supports this clone. Additional DNA sequences in this sample encode the identical CDR3. The chain couples TRBV27 to TRBJ1-6; D not resolved. Germline V gene lookup returns CDR1 MNHEY and CDR2 SMNVEV (reference sequence). V lost 6 bases and J 10 bases, leaving 19 bases between the germline ends. CDR3 size: 15 residues. The CDR3 sequence is CASRPSGGMGSPLHF. For the CDR3, the DNA is TGTGCCAGCAGACCGTCGGGAGGCATGGGCTCACCCCTCCACTTT.

This chain uses TRBV30 with TRBJ1-2, with TRBD1 identical over 9 bases. The CDR3 is 17 amino acids. The germline V gene has CDR1 GTSNPN and CDR2 SVGIG (reference sequence). Trimming cost V 3 bases and J 4 bases; bases outside gene matches: 15. In DNA, the CDR3 is TGTGCCTGGAGCCCAACAGGGACAGGGATCTTCGGCTATGGCTACACCTTC. As protein: CAWSPTGTGIFGYGYTF.

V is TRBV10-2 and J is TRBJ1-4, with TRBD1 identical over 8 bases. The CDR3 spans 14 residues. Germline values: CDR1 WSHSY, CDR2 SAAADI. V was clipped by 8 bases and J by 2 bases; unmatched bases: 4. The CDR3, as DNA: TGCGCCAGCGCAGGGGGCCTTACTAATGAAAAACTGTTTTTT. Translating gives CASAGGLTNEKLFF.

The chain couples TRBV10-3 to TRBJ2-2, with D possibly matching TRBD1 (5 bases). This CDR3 is 14 amino acids long. V was clipped by 2 bases and J by 7 bases, with 11 bases between them. Per germline, CDR1 ENHRY and CDR2 SYGVKD. The CDR3 loop reads CAISEGPQGGELFF. The CDR3, as DNA: TGTGCCATCAGTGAGGGCCCCCAGGGCGGGGAGCTGTTTTTT.

The J gene is TRBJ2-1, the V gene TRBV5-1; 8 nucleotides match TRBD2. CDR1 is SGHRS and CDR2 is YFSETQ in the germline V gene. Trimming removed 3 bases from V and 5 bases from J; junction bases left unmatched: 10. This CDR3 contains 16 residues. The CDR3 region is CASSSGSGSPHNEQFF. As DNA, the CDR3 is TGCGCCAGCAGCTCTGGGAGCGGGAGTCCCCACAATGAGCAGTTCTTC.

This chain joins TRBV11-3 and TRBJ1-1, with unresolved D. V was shortened by 4 bases and J by 3 bases, with 15 bases between the two germline ends. The CDR3 totals 15 residues. CDR1 is SGHNT, CDR2 YENEEA, per germline. The CDR3 nucleotides read TGTGCCAGCAGCTCGTTTCCAAGGAGTGACACTGAAGCTTTCTTT. This translates into CASSSFPRSDTEAFF.

The V gene is TRBV11-2, the J gene TRBJ2-1; D unclear. The ends were cut back, 0 bases at V and 6 bases at J, with 6 bases in the middle. Germline V gene data show CDR1 as SGHAT and CDR2 as FQNNGV. The CDR3 covers 13 residues. This chain's CDR3 is CASSLDPSNEQFF. DNA of the CDR3: TGTGCCAGCAGCTTAGATCCTTCCAATGAGCAGTTCTTC.

The V gene is TRBV5-1, the J gene TRBJ1-2; D unclear. This CDR3 is 14 amino acids long. Germline-derived CDR1 and CDR2 are SGHRS and YFSETQ. V lost 4 bases, J lost 1 base, and 11 bases lay in between. The CDR3 loop is CASSRLGNNYGYTF. The DNA of the CDR3 is TGCGCCAGCAGCAGATTAGGGAATAACTATGGCTACACCTTC.

The genes are TRBV7-2 and TRBJ1-1; a weak D match, TRBD1 (6 bases). Germline V gene sequence: CDR1 SGHTA, CDR2 FQGNSA. Between the trimmed V and J ends, which lost 5 bases and 0 bases, there was a span of 16 bases. CDR3 size: 16 residues. CDR3 region: CASSPPSGTLNTEAFF. In DNA form, the CDR3 reads TGTGCCAGCAGCCCCCCCTCCGGGACACTGAACACTGAAGCTTTCTTT.

V usage is TRBV18 and J usage is TRBJ2-4; TRBD2 might be the D (5 bases). The V end lost 2 bases, the J end lost 1 base, and 12 bases lay between the germline ends. The CDR3 contains 16 residues. Germline V gives CDR1 KGHSH, CDR2 LQKENI. CDR3: CASSPNSRVAKNIQYF. The CDR3 nucleotides are TGTGCCAGCTCACCAAACTCGCGGGTGGCCAAAAACATTCAGTACTTC.

The chain employs TRBV10-2 and TRBJ2-2; 7 positions agree with TRBD2. The CDR3 runs 15 residues. From germline, CDR1 is WSHSY and CDR2 SAAADI. J was trimmed by 4 bases and V by 6 bases; bases with no gene match: 8. The CDR3 protein is CASREGGLVTGELFF. CDR3 bases: TGCGCCAGCAGGGAGGGAGGGTTAGTCACCGGGGAGCTGTTTTTT.